A single sample is the source of the 2 T cell receptor beta chains below, sequenced in a study of blood T cell dynamics during melanoma immunotherapy. Time point: pre-treatment baseline. Clones were read by immunoSEQ multiplex PCR, and TCRdb kept only the in-frame ones, dropping some. The repertoire has around 20,000 clones, around nine tenths of them found once; the top ten carry roughly 1.2%. The sequencing here drew on blood, taken from a patient treated with checkpoint blockade. These receptors came from a human donor with melanoma.

The rearrangement joins TRBV4-1 to TRBJ1-2; a possible D gene is TRBD1 (5 bases). V was shortened by 2 bases and J by 7 bases, with 11 bases between the two germline ends. This CDR3 spans 13 amino acids. Germline CDR1 is MGHRA and CDR2 is YSYEKL. CDR3 sequence (DNA): TGCGCCAGCAGCCAACTCTTTGGGGGTGGCTACACCTTC. It specifies CASSQLFGGGYTF.

This chain uses TRBV5-1 with TRBJ1-3; D is uncertain. Germline-derived CDR1 and CDR2 are SGHRS and YFSETQ. The CDR3 is 16 residues long. Trimming removed 2 bases at V and 0 bases at J, with 12 bases between. DNA for the CDR3: TGCGCCAGCAGCTTCGACACTGTCTTCTCTGGAAACACCATATATTTT. As protein: CASSFDTVFSGNTIYF.